One sample yielded the 6 T cell receptor beta chains listed below, sequenced in a study of technical replicates of blood from several donors. Sequencing used immunoSEQ multiplex PCR; TCRdb keeps in-frame clones, though not all of them. In the table there are around 62,000 clones, roughly 98% of which are singletons. The sample was T cells isolated from PBMCs. These receptors all come from a human donor in good health.

This sequence joins TRBV11-2 and TRBJ2-7, with 7 positions matching TRBD1. The V segment lost 3 bases and the J segment 3 bases; nucleotides outside the gene matches: 14. The CDR3 has 17 residues. CDR1 SGHAT and CDR2 FQNNGV come from the germline V gene. CDR3 DNA sequence: TGTGCCAGCAGCTTTTCAGGGGGAAGACCGACCAGCTACGAGCAGTACTTC. It specifies CASSFSGGRPTSYEQYF.

The chain has TRBV6-6 and TRBJ2-5, with 8 bases aligning to TRBD2. CDR1 is MNHNY, CDR2 SVGAGI, per germline (reference sequence). With V trimmed by 7 bases and J by 1 base, 5 bases remained unmatched. The CDR3 length is 14 residues. As DNA, the CDR3 is TGTGCCAGCACCGTAGCGGGGATCCAAGAGACCCAGTACTTC. It specifies CASTVAGIQETQYF.

The chain is built from TRBV25-1 and TRBJ2-7; tentative D call: TRBD1 (6 bases). V was pared by 2 bases and J by 7 bases, with 9 bases between. Germline V CDR1 and CDR2: MGHDK, SYGVNS. CDR3 length equals 12 residues. The CDR3 reads CASSENRDEQYF. The CDR3 DNA follows: TGTGCCAGCAGTGAAAACAGGGATGAGCAGTACTTC.

The V call is TRBV6-5, the J call TRBJ1-1; D not resolved. CDR3 length equals 13 residues. From germline, CDR1 is MNHEY and CDR2 SVGAGI. Trimming removed 3 bases at V and 5 bases at J, with 10 bases between. DNA of the CDR3: TGTGCCAGCAGTTATAATACCGGGACTGAAGCTTTCTTT. Amino acids: CASSYNTGTEAFF.

This clone was detected once. The chain has TRBV7-9 and TRBJ1-1; D ambiguous. Trimming pared 2 bases from V and 7 bases from J, leaving 8 bases between. Germline V gene sequence: CDR1 SEHNR, CDR2 FQNEAQ (reference sequence). The CDR3 totals 12 residues. The CDR3 protein is CASSLRQNEAFF. CDR3 nucleotide sequence: TGTGCCAGCAGCTTACGCCAGAATGAAGCTTTCTTT.

This sequence joins TRBV27 and TRBJ2-1; perhaps TRBD2 as D (6 bases). This CDR3 is built from 14 residues. Germline V gene lookup returns CDR1 MNHEY and CDR2 SMNVEV (reference sequence). Trimming took 6 bases from V and 6 from J, leaving 15 bases between them. The DNA for the CDR3 is TGTGCCAGCAGACTCACACTAGCTAGCAATGAGCAGTTCTTC. Encoded protein: CASRLTLASNEQFF.